Listed below are T cell receptor beta chains from one sample, sequenced in a study of T cells in Graves' hyperthyroidism and ophthalmopathy. In TCRdb, the multiplex PCR reads were re-called with MiXCR into one record per CDR3 protein. The table lists 350,000 to 450,000 distinct CDR3 sequences, about a sixth of them singletons. The sequencing input was blood. The source of these receptors is a woman aged 25 to 39 with Graves' hyperthyroidism that later progressed to Graves' ophthalmopathy. The CDR3 runs from the conserved cysteine through the conserved F or W. Fields, in order: V gene, CDR3 protein.

TRBV4-1	CASSQVRGHFEKLFF
TRBV5-6	CASSLEYAANYGYTF
TRBV2	CASSYRQVTNTEAFF
TRBV7-9	CASSFQDRAEAFF
TRBV20-1	CSASHRGGGGPEETQYF
TRBV5-5	CASSYGTYELEAFF
TRBV5-1	CASSLTGYPGNTIYF
TRBV9	CASSAATGRYNEQFF
TRBV12-3/TRBV12-4	CASSWRALETQYF
TRBV7-9	CASSHTTGLGSYEQYF
TRBV5-1	CASSSSPPTSGGNYNEQFF
TRBV30	CAWSDAGGPTDTQYF
TRBV7-9	CASSPLSGKSTDTQYF
TRBV3-1	CASSQAGYSQETQYF
TRBV6-5	CASSYSADRTEAFF
TRBV11-2	CASSFGLGSYEQYF
TRBV12-3/TRBV12-4	CASSWTSGTDTQYF
TRBV7-6	CASSLEISSSYNEQFF
TRBV6-1	CASTAYILGTEGYGYTF
TRBV7-2	CASSLQDRVGCTQYF
TRBV15	CATSRSKGGQPQHF
TRBV19	CASSIAVGLAGVRETQYF
TRBV12-3/TRBV12-4	CASSPEDREGFDTQYF
TRBV5-4	CASSFTGARGNQPQHF
TRBV6-1	CASSEVPGYSGANVLTF
TRBV9	CASSGEGAGQPQHF
TRBV4-1	CASSQIGTGMNTEAFF
TRBV4-1	CASSQEILTRWNAEAFF
TRBV9	CASSVTGNYGYTF
TRBV6-1	CASSDWGGGREQYF
TRBV5-1	CASSLMVSGSDEQYF
TRBV28	CASSFTQAAFPQHF
TRBV28	CASSFTLGASTDTQYF
TRBV18	CASSPTSATRAETQYF
TRBV10-3	CAGGGTSIRNEQFF
TRBV27	CASSFSVRGEAGELFF
TRBV2	CASGRLAGGTDTQYF
TRBV19	CASSLGTSTETQYF
TRBV24-1	CATSDTGAGELFF
TRBV7-9	CASSFDRGDYEQYF
TRBV20-1	CSARWREDNTGELFF
TRBV5-1	CASSLYTNTGELFF
TRBV6-1	CASHRGLITDTQYF
TRBV7-6	CASSLQGARGNTIYF
TRBV20-1	CSARVRTSGNEQFF
TRBV6-2/TRBV6-3	CAIAGLVFGTDTQYF
TRBV2	CASSESLSGTDTQYF
TRBV20-1	CSARDLQVSGKQYF